These T cell receptor beta chains were read from a single sample in a study of naive and memory T cell subsets. TCRdb ran MiXCR on the UMI-ligation and nested PCR reads and lists one entry per CDR3 protein. Of 98,000 or so distinct CDR3 sequences detected, around 10% appear once; the ten largest clones hold approximately 0.14%. The sequenced sample consisted of naive CD4+ T cells from blood. The origin of the receptors is a human donor in good health. Each CDR3 is given with its conserved first and last residue. The D gene is left open where the match is weak. Part of the rows lack a size; the others show once, few, many or a class for expanded clones.

CDR3 | DNA | J | D | size | V
CSAPKPGQTTDTQYF | TGCAGTGCCCCCAAGCCGGGACAGACCACAGATACGCAGTATTTT | TRBJ2-3 | TRBD1 | - | TRBV20-1
CSASGQGRGNQPQHF | TGCAGTGCTAGTGGTCAGGGGAGGGGGAATCAGCCCCAGCATTTT | TRBJ1-5 | - | few | TRBV20-1
CASSLIGTPLDEQFF | TGCGCCAGCAGCTTGATCGGGACACCTTTGGATGAGCAGTTCTTC | TRBJ2-1 | - | - | TRBV5-1
CASSVGEMNTEAFF | TGTGCCAGCAGTGTGGGGGAAATGAACACTGAAGCTTTCTTT | TRBJ1-1 | - | - | TRBV2
CAIGGLPLNGYTF | TGTGCCATCGGGGGACTGCCGCTGAATGGCTACACCTTC | TRBJ1-2 | - | many | TRBV10-3
CASAEETQYF | TGTGCATCAGCCGAGGAGACCCAGTACTTC | TRBJ2-5 | - | few | TRBV28
CSAKWGTEQYF | TGCAGTGCTAAATGGGGAACCGAGCAGTACTTC | TRBJ2-7 | - | - | TRBV20-1
CAWSFDSGNTIYF | TGTGCCTGGAGTTTCGACTCTGGAAACACCATATATTTT | TRBJ1-3 | - | many | TRBV30
CSVGLAPGHGNEKLFF | TGCAGCGTGGGACTCGCCCCGGGACACGGTAATGAAAAACTGTTTTTT | TRBJ1-4 | - | many | TRBV29-1
CSVEKYNEQFF | TGCAGCGTTGAAAAGTACAATGAGCAGTTCTTC | TRBJ2-1 | - | many | TRBV29-1
CASSPSGILDYFNQPQHF | TGTGCCAGCTCACCATCGGGGATACTCGATTATTTTAATCAGCCCCAGCATTTT | TRBJ1-5 | - | many | TRBV18
CASSPPGLAADTQYF | TGTGCCAGCTCACCACCGGGACTAGCGGCAGATACGCAGTATTTT | TRBJ2-3 | TRBD2 | few | TRBV18
CASTPGRLNEQFF | TGTGCCAGCACCCCCGGACGCTTAAATGAGCAGTTCTTC | TRBJ2-1 | - | - | TRBV6-2/TRBV6-3
CSASEGNQPQHF | TGCAGTGCTAGTGAGGGAAATCAGCCCCAGCATTTT | TRBJ1-5 | - | few | TRBV20-1
CASRKTYTGDTEAFF | TGCGCCAGCAGAAAGACCTACACGGGGGACACTGAAGCTTTCTTT | TRBJ1-1 | - | - | TRBV10-2
CASSSQGNTIYF | TGTGCCAGCAGCAGTCAGGGAAACACCATATATTTT | TRBJ1-3 | - | - | TRBV7-6
CASSLGGNEAFF | TGTGCCAGCAGCTTAGGGGGAAATGAAGCTTTCTTT | TRBJ1-1 | - | - | TRBV7-9
CASSYSKEGASRDTQYF | TGTGCCAGCAGTTACTCTAAGGAGGGGGCCAGCCGCGATACGCAGTATTTT | TRBJ2-3 | - | many | TRBV6-2/TRBV6-3
CATGGNYGYTF | TGTGCCACGGGAGGGAACTATGGCTACACCTTC | TRBJ1-2 | - | few | TRBV10-3
CASTLTPFRVRAGEGDTQYF | TGTGCCAGCACCCTTACCCCCTTTCGAGTCCGAGCGGGGGAAGGGGATACGCAGTATTTT | TRBJ2-3 | TRBD2 | - | TRBV6-2/TRBV6-3
CAWSSPGLSYEQYF | TGTGCCTGGAGTTCCCCCGGGTTAAGCTACGAGCAGTACTTC | TRBJ2-7 | - | few | TRBV30
CASSFVQTSYGYTF | TGTGCCAGCAGCTTCGTACAGACCTCCTATGGCTACACCTTC | TRBJ1-2 | - | few | TRBV5-4
CSAGPQGLQETQYF | TGCAGTGCTGGGCCCCAGGGGCTCCAAGAGACCCAGTACTTC | TRBJ2-5 | - | few | TRBV20-1
CASTSMGQGRNSPLHF | TGTGCCAGCACTTCTATGGGACAGGGGAGGAATTCACCCCTCCACTTT | TRBJ1-6 | TRBD1 | few | TRBV27
CASGLVLPGANVLTF | TGTGCTAGTGGTTTGGTTCTTCCTGGGGCCAACGTCCTGACTTTC | TRBJ2-6 | - | - | TRBV12-5
CASSLGPTISNSPLHF | TGTGCCAGCAGCTTGGGCCCGACGATTAGTAATTCACCCCTCCACTTT | TRBJ1-6 | - | many | TRBV7-6
CASSSAKFNEKLFF | TGTGCCAGCAGTTCTGCCAAGTTTAATGAAAAACTGTTTTTT | TRBJ1-4 | - | - | TRBV12-3/TRBV12-4
CSASNGLAGEQFF | TGCAGTGCTTCGAATGGACTAGCGGGCGAGCAGTTCTTC | TRBJ2-1 | TRBD2 | few | TRBV20-1
CATSEAGRMQETQYF | TGTGCCACCAGTGAGGCTGGAAGGATGCAAGAGACCCAGTACTTC | TRBJ2-5 | - | few | TRBV24-1
CASRSSFQGGSYEQYF | TGTGCCAGCAGGTCATCGTTTCAGGGAGGTTCCTACGAGCAGTACTTC | TRBJ2-7 | - | - | TRBV12-3/TRBV12-4
CSARLASPREQYF | TGCAGTGCTCGACTAGCCTCCCCTCGTGAGCAGTACTTC | TRBJ2-7 | TRBD2 | - | TRBV20-1
CASSPRTFLVDEQFF | TGCGCCAGCAGCCCGAGGACCTTCCTCGTGGATGAGCAGTTCTTC | TRBJ2-1 | - | - | TRBV4-1
CASSRTGVRGTYEQYF | TGTGCCAGCAGTAGGACAGGCGTAAGGGGAACCTACGAGCAGTACTTC | TRBJ2-7 | TRBD1 | - | TRBV2
CSAKQGARVSNQPQHF | TGCAGTGCGAAACAGGGGGCGCGGGTTAGCAATCAGCCCCAGCATTTT | TRBJ1-5 | TRBD1 | - | TRBV20-1
CASSPPNSYEQYF | TGTGCCAGCTCACCCCCCAACTCCTACGAGCAGTACTTC | TRBJ2-7 | - | few | TRBV18
CASSSPGQGPANTGELFF | TGTGCCAGCAGCTCACCGGGACAGGGGCCTGCGAACACCGGGGAGCTGTTTTTT | TRBJ2-2 | TRBD1 | - | TRBV7-2
CASSLTPGTSYPEQYF | TGCGCCAGCAGCTTGACCCCCGGGACTAGCTACCCGGAGCAGTACTTC | TRBJ2-7 | TRBD2 | - | TRBV5-1
CSVDLRLAGYNEQFF | TGCAGCGTTGATCTTCGACTAGCGGGTTACAATGAGCAGTTCTTC | TRBJ2-1 | TRBD2 | - | TRBV29-1